Listed here are 21 T cell receptor beta chains from one sample, sequenced in a study of identical twins. TCRdb re-called the 5' RACE reads through MiXCR, storing one row per CDR3 protein. The data hold 1.5 million to 2 million distinct CDR3 sequences, with under 35% observed a single time. Sequenced input: cord blood. Receptors originate from a newborn girl in good health.

The table lists this clonotype with many counts. The rearrangement links TRBV7-2 to TRBJ2-7; no definite D call. V lost 1 base to trimming and J lost 1 base, with 11 bases between them. Germline CDR1 and CDR2: SGHTA and FQGNSA. The CDR3 spans 15 residues. The CDR3 coding sequence is TGTGCCAGCAGCTTAGACCTGGCCACATCCTACGAGCAGTACTTC. Encoded protein: CASSLDLATSYEQYF.

This clonotype has a handful of counts. J is TRBJ2-3 and V is TRBV2; D may be TRBD1 (8 bases). The germline V gene has CDR1 SNHLY and CDR2 FYNNEI. The V and J ends lost 3 bases and 4 bases respectively, with 14 bases between them. The CDR3 loop spans 15 amino acids. The CDR3 protein is CASSEHRGGPDTQYF. Written as DNA, the CDR3 is TGTGCCAGCAGTGAGCACAGGGGGGGACCAGATACGCAGTATTTT.

The rearrangement joins TRBV27 to TRBJ2-1; D may be TRBD1 (5 bases). The CDR3 has 16 residues. The germline gives CDR1 MNHEY, CDR2 SMNVEV (reference sequence). V lost 2 bases, J lost 4 bases, and 15 bases lay in between. The CDR3 protein is CASSLRGRIRYNEQFF. In DNA, the CDR3 is TGTGCCAGCAGTTTAAGGGGAAGGATAAGGTACAATGAGCAGTTCTTC.

The chain joins TRBV7-2 to TRBJ1-4; D possibly corresponds to TRBD1 (5 bases). This CDR3 spans 17 amino acids. Trimming pared 4 bases from V and 0 bases from J, leaving 15 bases between. Germline V lookup: CDR1 SGHTA, CDR2 FQGNSA. CDR3 DNA sequence: TGTGCCAGCAGCTGGTCCGGGACCTCTGCAACTAATGAAAAACTGTTTTTT. Encoded protein: CASSWSGTSATNEKLFF. Complete variable domain (other parts from reference TRBV7-2 and TRBJ1-4): GAGVSQSPSNKVTEKGKDVELRCDPISGHTALYWYRQSLGQGLEFLIYFQGNSAPDKSGLPSDRFSAERTGGSVSTLTIQRTQQEDSAVYLCASSWSGTSATNEKLFFGSGTQLSVL.

The chain has TRBV20-1 and TRBJ2-1; possible D gene TRBD2, 6 bases. The assigned J gene may be wrong: the sequence end matches TRBJ2-7 better. This CDR3 has 15 amino acids. Per germline, CDR1 DFQATT and CDR2 SNEGSKA (reference sequence). This chain's CDR3 is CSARGAGSSYNEQYF. The DNA of the CDR3 is TGCAGTGCTAGGGGAGCGGGCAGCTCCTACAATGAGCAGTACTTC.

This chain connects TRBV3-1 to TRBJ1-1, with a possible D match to TRBD1 (5 bases). The CDR3 spans 14 residues. Germline loops: CDR1 LGHDT, CDR2 YNNKEL (reference sequence). The V end lost 4 bases, the J end lost 5 bases, and 14 bases lay between the germline ends. The CDR3 DNA reads as TGTGCCAGCAGCCGCGGCGGGGGGGAAACTGAAGCTTTCTTT. Translating it yields CASSRGGGETEAFF.

This clonotype showed up just a few times. This rearrangement joins TRBV20-1 to TRBJ1-5; D call uncertain. This CDR3 has 12 residues. Germline V gene data show CDR1 as DFQATT and CDR2 as SNEGSKA (reference sequence). Trimming left V 2 bases short and J 1 base short, with 3 bases between. The CDR3 DNA reads as TGCAGTGCTAGACCGAGCAATCAGCCCCAGCATTTT. Its translation: CSARPSNQPQHF.

The V gene is TRBV24-1, the J gene TRBJ2-2; D gene ambiguous. The CDR3 spans 13 residues. V dropped 5 bases and J dropped 4 bases, with 7 bases sitting between them. Germline CDR1 and CDR2: KGHDR and SFDVKD. CDR3 in amino acids: CATSVRGTGELFF. DNA of the CDR3: TGTGCCACCAGTGTCAGAGGCACCGGGGAGCTGTTTTTT.

The chain has TRBV2 and TRBJ2-7; 9 positions match TRBD2. This CDR3 region has 15 residues. Germline values: CDR1 SNHLY, CDR2 FYNNEI. V gave up 8 bases and J gave up 7 bases; unmatched junction bases: 15. CDR3 loop: CASHQRLAAPNEQYF. CDR3 in DNA: TGTGCCAGCCACCAAAGACTAGCGGCCCCCAATGAGCAGTACTTC.

The CDR3 loop reads CAISVPPGQGRYGYTF. The DNA for the CDR3 is TGTGCCATCAGTGTGCCCCCGGGACAGGGAAGGTATGGCTACACCTTC. The chain uses TRBV10-3 and TRBJ1-2, with TRBD1 matching over 9 bases. Unmatched junction bases numbered 11, after V lost 4 bases and J lost 5 bases. CDR1 is ENHRY and CDR2 is SYGVKD in the germline V gene. The CDR3 has 16 amino acids.

This clonotype was observed at least ten times. The V and J genes are TRBV10-3 and TRBJ2-1, with TRBD1 matching 9 bases. The CDR3 is 13 amino acids. CDR1 ENHRY and CDR2 SYGVKD come from the germline V gene. With 9 bases clipped from V and 4 bases from J, the junction kept 4 bases outside the gene matches. The CDR3 bases are TGTGCCATTGCCGGGACAGGGTACAATGAGCAGTTCTTC. Amino acids: CAIAGTGYNEQFF.

The chain joins TRBV14 to TRBJ2-7, with unresolved D. CDR1 and CDR2 (germline): SGHDN, FVKESK. The CDR3 is 13 residues long. Trimming took off 4 bases at V and 3 bases at J, with 10 bases between the two ends. The CDR3 region is CASSPENFYEQYF. CDR3 bases: TGTGCCAGCAGCCCGGAAAACTTCTACGAGCAGTACTTC.

This clonotype appeared a few times. The rearrangement uses TRBV3-1 and TRBJ2-6; the match to TRBD1 covers 7 bases. This CDR3 contains 16 residues. The J segment lost 4 bases and the V segment lost 1 base, leaving 4 bases of the junction unmatched. Germline V CDR1 and CDR2: LGHDT, YNNKEL (reference sequence). The CDR3 spells CASSQVRGRGANVLTF. CDR3 nucleotides: TGTGCCAGCAGCCAAGTGAGGGGGCGGGGGGCCAACGTCCTGACTTTC.

This clonotype came up a few times. The genes are TRBV27 and TRBJ2-4, with D perhaps matching TRBD1 or TRBD2 (5 bases each). The end of the DNA is better explained by TRBJ2-7, so the J call may be wrong. The germline CDR1 and CDR2 sequences are MNHEY and SMNVEV (reference sequence). The CDR3 loop spans 14 amino acids. This CDR3 reads CASRIRDRPYEQYF. CDR3 DNA: TGTGCCAGCAGGATCCGGGACCGCCCTTACGAGCAGTACTTC.

This clonotype was counted a few times. The chain joins TRBV14 to TRBJ2-1, with D perhaps matching TRBD2 (6 bases). Germline V gives CDR1 SGHDN, CDR2 FVKESK. V lost 4 bases to trimming and J lost 4 bases, with 11 bases between them. The CDR3 loop spans 14 amino acids. In nucleotides, the CDR3 is TGTGCCAGCAGCCGTTATAGCGGATACAATGAGCAGTTCTTC. Protein: CASSRYSGYNEQFF.

This clonotype was found a few times. The J gene is TRBJ2-1, the V gene TRBV20-1; a weak D match, TRBD2 (6 bases). The length of the CDR3 is 13 residues. The V end was cut by 6 bases, the J end by 2 bases, with 11 bases between. The germline CDR1 and CDR2 sequences are DFQATT and SNEGSKA (reference sequence). In DNA form, the CDR3 reads TGCAGTGCCCCCGGGGGTCCCTACAATGAGCAGTTCTTC. It is translated as CSAPGGPYNEQFF.

The chain uses TRBV20-1 and TRBJ1-1; no clear D gene. Germline assignment: CDR1 DFQATT and CDR2 SNEGSKA (reference sequence). The CDR3 is 15 residues long. The V end was cut by 4 bases, the J end by 2 bases, with 17 bases between. The CDR3 sequence is CSANVPQGPNTEAFF. CDR3 sequence (DNA): TGCAGTGCTAACGTCCCCCAAGGGCCCAACACTGAAGCTTTCTTT.

Points on this clonotype: A much bigger clone sits one base away, suggesting this may be a read error. The chain recombines TRBV7-2 with TRBJ1-2, with no clear D. This CDR3 region has 14 residues. V gave up 5 bases and J gave up 4 bases, with 14 bases separating them. Germline loops: CDR1 SGHTA, CDR2 FQGNSA. DNA of the CDR3: TGTGCCAGCAGCCCACAACCAGACGTCTATGGCTACACCTTC. Translating gives CASSPQPDVYGYTF.

This clonotype was found a few times. The chain couples TRBV18 to TRBJ1-5, with D hard to call. This CDR3 is built from 14 residues. Germline V lookup: CDR1 KGHSH, CDR2 LQKENI. V dropped 2 bases and J dropped 0 bases, with 5 bases sitting between them. The CDR3 nucleotides are TGTGCCAGCTCACCAGTGTATAGCAATCAGCCCCAGCATTTT. Protein: CASSPVYSNQPQHF.

The genes are TRBV4-1 and TRBJ1-2; TRBD1 matches at 7 bases. The CDR3 spans 18 residues. V shed 1 base and J 4 bases; nucleotides not matched to a gene: 15. CDR1 and CDR2 (germline): MGHRA, YSYEKL. CDR3 region: CASSQAIPKRGLGYGYTF. CDR3 in DNA: TGCGCCAGCAGCCAAGCTATTCCGAAAAGGGGGCTCGGCTATGGCTACACCTTC.

This clonotype was detected only a few times. This rearrangement joins TRBV5-1 to TRBJ2-7; TRBD2 matches at 10 bases. In germline, CDR1 is SGHRS, CDR2 YFSETQ. CDR3 length: 14 amino acids. The V segment lost 3 bases and the J segment 8 bases; nucleotides outside the gene matches: 8. CDR3 coding DNA: TGCGCCAGCAGCTCGCTAGCGGGGGAACCCAAGCAGTACTTC. Translated, it gives CASSSLAGEPKQYF.